Sequencing of this T cell receptor (beta chain) was carried out in a study of blood T cell repertoires in COVID-19. Overall study context: Sample material is recorded as cDNA or gDNA derived from T cells, B-cell-depleted T cells, or PBMCs.

V gave up 3 bases and J gave up 2 bases, with 9 bases separating them. This CDR3 spans 14 amino acids. The V gene's germline CDR1 is MNHNS and CDR2 SASEGT. In the original processing: Estimation of nucleated cell counts relied on the amplification of reference gene primers. The table came from immunoSEQ multiplex PCR; TCRdb's copy has only in-frame clones and leaves some out. V and J calls and clone size follow that table, whereas D and trimming were derived from the DNA. The sample consists of fewer than 50,000 clones, 70% to 90% of them appearing once. J is TRBJ2-3 and V is TRBV6-1; D is possibly TRBD1 (5 bases). Sequencing was carried out using peripheral blood. This sequence originates from a human donor in a cohort sampled during active COVID-19. DNA for the CDR3: TGTGCCAGCAGTGAGGGGCTAAACACAGATACGCAGTATTTT. Translating it yields CASSEGLNTDTQYF.